Each of the 32 T cell receptor beta chains below was sequenced from the same sample in a study of T-cell reconstitution after alpha-beta-depleted transplantation in children (dated by TCRdb to 2016 to 2017). The intended sense of this specimen's treatment or condition label: allogeneic hematopoietic cell transplantation with graft depleted of TCRalphabeta T cells and CD19 B cells. Library generation was performed with PCR. The run used an Illumina HiSeq 2500. To normalize quantification of the TCRbeta repertoire, the TCR libraries were built with molecular barcoding that relied on unique molecular identifiers. TCRdb handled the public reads itself, with Q25 trimming in fastp and clone calling in MiXCR, and kept productive beta chains. All rows with the same CDR3 protein become a single entry with the most common DNA and genes. This sample gives about a million distinct CDR3 sequences in total; roughly 29% of them show up just once. The biggest ten clones account for over 25% of the sample.

The starting material was PBMCs, mostly from graft donor cells, obtained 360 days after TCRalphabeta/CD19-depleted stem cell transplant. The receptors were sampled from a boy under two years old who had a stem cell transplant for SCID, so the T cells may come from the graft donor.

This chain's CDR3 is CSARGEGPKAFF. The CDR3 DNA follows: TGCAGTGCTAGGGGGGAGGGACCGAAAGCTTTCTTT. The rearrangement links TRBV20-1 to TRBJ1-1; the D gene is possibly TRBD1 (5 bases). V lost 3 bases and J 9 bases, leaving 14 bases between the germline ends. Germline V lookup: CDR1 DFQATT, CDR2 SNEGSKA (reference sequence). This CDR3 contains 12 residues.

The table lists this clonotype with a few counts. V gene TRBV7-3 combines with J gene TRBJ1-2, with 7 bases aligning to TRBD1. This CDR3 spans 16 amino acids. The V and J ends lost 5 bases and 9 bases, in that order; junction bases with no gene match: 18. Germline V CDR1 and CDR2: SGHTA, FQGTGA. The CDR3 is CASSPGQGVGSRSYTF. The CDR3 DNA reads TGTGCCAGCAGCCCCGGGCAGGGGGTGGGTAGTCGGAGCTACACCTTC.

The J gene is TRBJ1-2, the V gene TRBV14; D gene unclear. Germline V lookup: CDR1 SGHDN, CDR2 FVKESK. The V end lost 0 bases, the J end lost 7 bases, and 15 bases lay between the germline ends. The CDR3 is made up of 15 amino acids. The CDR3 bases are TGTGCCAGCAGCCAAGACGCCCAATTGATGGGTGGCTACACCTTC. This encodes CASSQDAQLMGGYTF. The whole variable domain, remainder taken from reference TRBV14 and TRBJ1-2, is EAGVTQFPSHSVIEKGQTVTLRCDPISGHDNLYWYRRVMGKEIKFLLHFVKESKQDESGMPNNRFLAERTGGTYSTLKVQPAELEDSGVYFCASSQDAQLMGGYTFGSGTRLTVV.

The chain employs TRBV5-1 and TRBJ2-1; weak D call: TRBD2 (7 bases). V was shortened by 5 bases and J by 4 bases, with 13 bases between the two germline ends. CDR1 is SGHRS, CDR2 YFSETQ, per germline. This CDR3 is built from 14 residues. The CDR3 nucleotides are TGCGCCAGCAGTGGGGGGGCTGCTTACAATGAGCAGTTCTTC. Protein: CASSGGAAYNEQFF.

J is TRBJ2-7 and V is TRBV6-5; 12 bases align to TRBD2. The CDR3 extends over 18 amino acids. Germline V CDR1 and CDR2: MNHEY, SVGAGI. Trimming at V came to 4 bases and at J to 2 bases, leaving 12 bases not matched to a gene. The CDR3 region has the DNA TGTGCCAGCAGTTCTCCGGGGACTAGCGGGTCCCGGACCTACGAGCAGTACTTC. It codes for CASSSPGTSGSRTYEQYF.

This clonotype was found a few times. The J gene is TRBJ2-5, the V gene TRBV12-3 or TRBV12-4; 8 bases align to TRBD2. V gave up 5 bases and J gave up 5 bases; unmatched junction bases: 7. The CDR3 contains 14 residues. The CDR3 here is CASSPTSGSETQYF. The CDR3 DNA follows: TGTGCCAGCAGTCCTACTAGCGGCTCGGAGACCCAGTACTTC.

This clonotype was seen only a few times. The V call is TRBV15, the J call TRBJ2-7; 9 bases are shared with TRBD2. V was clipped by 5 bases and J by 0 bases; unmatched bases: 8. The CDR3 is 16 amino acids. Germline V gene lookup returns CDR1 LNHNV and CDR2 YYDKDF (reference sequence). In DNA, the CDR3 is TGTGCCACCAGCTTTTTCCCTAGCGGGATCTCCTACGAGCAGTACTTC. This gives the protein CATSFFPSGISYEQYF. Full variable domain (outside the CDR3, taken from reference TRBV15 and TRBJ2-7): DAMVIQNPRYQVTQFGKPVTLSCSQTLNHNVMYWYQQKSSQAPKLLFHYYDKDFNNEADTPDNFQSRRPNTSFCFLDIRSPGLGDTAMYLCATSFFPSGISYEQYFGPGTRLTVT.

The CDR3 protein is CASSEEQGQDQEKLFF. DNA of the CDR3: TGTGCCAGCAGTGAAGAACAGGGTCAGGATCAGGAAAAACTGTTTTTT. This chain joins TRBV2 and TRBJ1-4, with a possible D match to TRBD1 (6 bases). There are 16 residues in the CDR3. Trimming took 1 base from V and 8 from J, leaving 17 bases between them. Germline values: CDR1 SNHLY, CDR2 FYNNEI.

This clonotype was detected only a few times. This sequence joins TRBV21-1 and TRBJ2-3; the D call of TRBD1 is as the table states it, not checked on the DNA. TRBV21-1 is shown as a pseudogene. This CDR3 has 16 amino acids. CDR3 DNA: TGTGCCAGCAGCGGACCCGGGACCCGTACCACAGATACGCAGTATTTT. It specifies CASSGPGTRTTDTQYF.

The J gene is TRBJ2-1, the V gene TRBV10-3, with 12 bases that match TRBD2. Germline CDR1 ENHRY, CDR2 SYGVKD. This CDR3 has 19 residues. V dropped 0 bases and J dropped 0; count of bases not matched to a gene: 6. The CDR3 sequence is CAISESSLAGGSSYNEQFF. The CDR3 DNA reads TGTGCCATCAGTGAGTCGTCACTAGCGGGGGGCAGCTCCTACAATGAGCAGTTCTTC.

The chain employs TRBV7-8 and TRBJ2-6; D gene uncertain. Germline-derived CDR1 and CDR2 are SGHVS and FQNEAQ. The ends were cut back, 6 bases at V and 2 bases at J, with 5 bases in the middle. CDR3 size: 13 residues. CDR3 sequence reads: CASRVTGANVLTF. DNA for the CDR3: TGTGCCAGCAGGGTCACTGGGGCCAACGTCCTGACTTTC.

In this sample, this clonotype turned up once. The gene calls are TRBV5-1 and TRBJ2-1; tentative D call: TRBD1 (6 bases). The CDR3 consists of 20 residues. Germline-derived CDR1 and CDR2 are SGHRS and YFSETQ. With 2 bases removed from V and 1 base from J, the gap between germline ends came to 25 bases. CDR3 sequence (DNA): TGCGCCAGCAGCTTCCCCCAGGATTATGGGGGCACGGATTCCTACAATGAGCAGTTCTTC. Its protein product is CASSFPQDYGGTDSYNEQFF.

The J gene is TRBJ2-5, the V gene TRBV20-1; D possibly uses TRBD1 or TRBD2 (5 bases each). Trimming cost V 6 bases and J 1 base, with 15 bases left between them. CDR1 and CDR2 from the germline V gene are DFQATT and SNEGSKA (reference sequence). The CDR3 has 14 amino acids. For the CDR3, the DNA is TGCAGTGCGTACCCGGGACCACTCCAAGAGACCCAGTACTTC. As protein: CSAYPGPLQETQYF.

This clonotype was detected ten times or more. V is TRBV5-5 and J is TRBJ2-3; D is unclear. Trimming pared 2 bases from V and 6 bases from J, leaving 7 bases between. The length of the CDR3 is 12 residues. The V gene's germline CDR1 is SGHKS and CDR2 YYEKEE (reference sequence). CDR3 sequence reads: CASSFGWDTQYF. The CDR3 coding sequence is TGTGCCAGCAGCTTTGGGTGGGATACGCAGTATTTT.

The chain recombines TRBV29-1 with TRBJ2-3, with 8 bases aligning to TRBD2. Germline V gene sequence: CDR1 SQVTM, CDR2 ANQGSEA. The CDR3 consists of 15 residues. With 7 bases clipped from V and 8 bases from J, the junction kept 17 bases outside the gene matches. Here the CDR3 reads CSGNSGVPGRVTQYF. In nucleotides, the CDR3 is TGCAGCGGAAATAGCGGGGTGCCCGGGAGAGTTACGCAGTATTTT.

Notes on this clonotype: The junction shows a germline mismatch at one end, possibly a read error. This chain connects TRBV18 to TRBJ2-7; TRBD1 agrees at 8 bases. Per germline, CDR1 KGHSH and CDR2 LQKENI. CDR3 length: 14 amino acids. CDR3 loop: CATSGGRRPYEQYF. The CDR3 coding sequence is TGTGCCACCTCAGGGGGCCGTAGACCCTACGAGCAGTACTTC.

This clonotype was counted a few times. The genes are TRBV12-3 or TRBV12-4 and TRBJ2-3; 8 bases are a match to TRBD2. Trimming took 5 bases from V and 5 from J; bases not matched to a gene: 15. This CDR3 region has 17 residues. The CDR3 spells CASSLWLAGPAGDTQYF. For the CDR3, the DNA is TGTGCCAGCAGTCTATGGCTAGCGGGTCCAGCGGGAGATACGCAGTATTTT.

The chain is built from TRBV6-5 and TRBJ1-3, with D possibly being TRBD1 (5 bases). The CDR3 extends over 15 amino acids. With 5 bases removed from V and 4 bases from J, the gap between germline ends came to 15 bases. CDR1 MNHEY and CDR2 SVGAGI come from the germline V gene. The CDR3 sequence is CASSTRSGTGNTIYF. The CDR3 bases are TGTGCCAGCAGTACACGATCGGGGACCGGAAACACCATATATTTT.

V is TRBV5-4 and J is TRBJ1-2; 7 positions agree with TRBD1. V shed 0 bases, J shed 0 bases, and the junction held 14 bases outside the gene matches. The CDR3 runs 19 residues. The germline V gene has CDR1 SGHNT and CDR2 YYREEE (reference sequence). This CDR3 is CASSLARGPPSASNYGYTF. The CDR3 nucleotides read TGTGCCAGCAGCTTGGCTAGGGGGCCCCCCTCGGCGTCTAACTATGGCTACACCTTC.

This clonotype was seen once. The chain couples TRBV28 to TRBJ2-4, with TRBD1 matching over 8 bases. Trimming took 6 bases from V and 0 from J; bases not matched to a gene: 16. Germline lookup yields CDR1 MDHEN and CDR2 SYDVKM. The CDR3 has 19 amino acids. The CDR3 DNA reads as TGTGCCAGCAGCAAACCCCCCGTAAGGACAGGGAGAGCCAAAAACATTCAGTACTTC. Its translation: CASSKPPVRTGRAKNIQYF.

This chain links TRBV12-3 or TRBV12-4 with TRBJ2-7, with a tentative D call TRBD1 (6 bases). There are 12 residues in the CDR3. With 6 bases removed from V and 4 bases from J, the gap between germline ends came to 10 bases. The CDR3 DNA reads as TGTGCCAGCAGCTTCGACAGGTACGAGCAGTACTTC. Amino acid sequence: CASSFDRYEQYF.

The chain combines TRBV9 with TRBJ2-3; 7 nucleotides agree with TRBD1. The CDR3 consists of 15 residues. Germline CDR1 is SGDLS and CDR2 is YYNGEE. With 0 bases clipped from V and 2 bases from J, the junction kept 3 bases outside the gene matches. For the CDR3, the DNA is TGTGCCAGCAGCGTAGGGACAGGCCTCACAGATACGCAGTATTTT. Protein sequence: CASSVGTGLTDTQYF.

The CDR3 DNA reads TGTGCCAGCAGTGCCCGCTTGGGGAATGAGCAGTTCTTC. Encoded protein: CASSARLGNEQFF. The chain has TRBV25-1 and TRBJ2-1; D gene ambiguous. This CDR3 has 13 amino acids. The germline V and J ends were trimmed by 4 bases and 7 bases, with 11 bases remaining between them. Germline CDR1 reads MGHDK; CDR2 reads SYGVNS.

This clonotype was seen a handful of times. V is TRBV29-1 and J is TRBJ2-2; D call uncertain. Germline V gives CDR1 SQVTM, CDR2 ANQGSEA. The V gene lost 7 bases and the J gene lost 3 bases, with 15 bases spanning the gap. The CDR3 runs 14 residues. The CDR3 nucleotides are TGCAGCGACATCCGGGTCAGGTACACCGGGGAGCTGTTTTTT. As protein: CSDIRVRYTGELFF.

Only a few counts were recorded for this clonotype. The chain employs TRBV24-1 and TRBJ2-5; weak D call: TRBD2 (5 bases). The germline V gene encodes CDR1 KGHDR and CDR2 SFDVKD. The CDR3 covers 15 residues. V was cut by 1 base and J by 4 bases, with 12 bases left in between. The CDR3 region has the DNA TGTGCCACCAGTGATTTTTCTTTCGGGATAGAGACCCAGTACTTC. Translated, it gives CATSDFSFGIETQYF.

The chain links TRBV5-4 to TRBJ1-2; no definite D call. The CDR3 has 13 amino acids. Deletions cut 3 bases from V and 2 bases from J, with 8 bases between. Germline V gives CDR1 SGHNT, CDR2 YYREEE (reference sequence). The CDR3 sequence: CASSSGMNYGYTF. CDR3 in DNA: TGTGCCAGCAGCTCCGGCATGAACTATGGCTACACCTTC.

This rearrangement joins TRBV21-1 to TRBJ2-7; the table's D call, TRBD1, was not checked against the DNA. TRBV21-1 corresponds to a pseudogene. This CDR3 has 16 residues. The CDR3 region is CAKRQKVRPRFYEQYF. CDR3 DNA sequence: TGTGCCAAGCGACAAAAGGTGCGACCCCGATTCTACGAGCAGTACTTC.

This clonotype was seen more than once but under ten times. J is TRBJ2-5 and V is TRBV4-3; D might be TRBD1 (5 bases). V dropped 1 base and J dropped 1 base, with 10 bases sitting between them. Germline CDR1 and CDR2: LGHNA and YSLEER. The CDR3 is 15 residues long. The DNA of the CDR3 is TGCGCCAGCAGCCAAGGTACAGGCTCCCAAGAGACCCAGTACTTC. This translates into CASSQGTGSQETQYF.

The chain carries TRBV11-1 and TRBJ2-2; tentatively, D is TRBD1 (6 bases). This CDR3 has 15 amino acids. Germline V gene lookup returns CDR1 SGHAT and CDR2 FQDESV (reference sequence). Trimming took 5 bases from V and 1 from J, leaving 11 bases between them. The CDR3 DNA is TGTGCCAGCAGCCCGGACAGCCAGAACACCGGGGAGCTGTTTTTT. Protein product: CASSPDSQNTGELFF.

The chain joins TRBV2 to TRBJ2-2; tentatively, D is TRBD2 (5 bases). The CDR3 runs to 13 residues. The germline V and J ends were trimmed by 8 bases and 3 bases, with 10 bases remaining between them. CDR1 and CDR2 (germline): SNHLY, FYNNEI. The CDR3 coding sequence is TGTGCCAGCCGGTACGGGGACACCGGGGAGCTGTTTTTT. It translates to CASRYGDTGELFF.

This clonotype occurred a few times. The V gene is TRBV20-1, the J gene TRBJ2-2; D is possibly TRBD1 (5 bases). The ends were cut back, 1 base at V and 7 bases at J, with 7 bases in the middle. CDR1 and CDR2 (germline): DFQATT, SNEGSKA (reference sequence). CDR3 length equals 12 residues. CDR3 bases: TGCAGTGCTAGAGTGGGGCACGGGGAGCTGTTTTTT. Amino acid sequence: CSARVGHGELFF.

This clonotype was seen only a few times. This sequence joins TRBV6-1 and TRBJ1-4, with a possible D match to TRBD1 (5 bases). The CDR3 runs 14 residues. In germline, CDR1 is MNHNS, CDR2 SASEGT. Trimming took 1 base from V and 9 from J, leaving 12 bases between them. The CDR3 nucleotides are TGTGCCAGCAGTGAAGGGGGCGGGGGAAAAAAACTGTTTTTT. Amino acid sequence: CASSEGGGGKKLFF.